Following are 23 T cell receptor beta chains from one sample sequenced in a study of response to subunit inactivated influenza vaccine. TCRdb itself ran the RT-PCR reads through MiXCR, one entry per CDR3 protein. The sample lists around 190,000 distinct CDR3 sequences; 14% were seen once. Specimen: CD8+ T cells sorted from PBMCs, collected about 5 days after vaccination. The receptors shown here come from a man in his fifties or sixties who received an inactivated influenza vaccine.

The chain couples TRBV3-1 to TRBJ1-1, with D unclear. Trimming pared 0 bases from V and 5 bases from J, leaving 10 bases between. The CDR3 totals 14 residues. CDR1 LGHDT and CDR2 YNNKEL come from the germline V gene (reference sequence). The CDR3 bases are TGTGCCAGCAGCCAAGAAAGTGTACTGACTGAAGCTTTCTTT. Translation gives CASSQESVLTEAFF. Combining the CDR3 with reference TRBV3-1 and TRBJ1-1 gives the whole variable domain DTAVSQTPKYLVTQMGNDKSIKCEQNLGHDTMYWYKQDSKKFLKIMFSYNNKELIINETVPNRFSPKSPDKAHLNLHINSLELGDSAVYFCASSQESVLTEAFFGQGTRLTVV.

The sample holds a few counts of this clonotype. J is TRBJ2-1 and V is TRBV27; unclear D gene. CDR3 length: 14 residues. Trimming took 5 bases from V and 9 from J, leaving 17 bases between them. Germline V gives CDR1 MNHEY, CDR2 SMNVEV (reference sequence). The CDR3 DNA follows: TGTGCCAGCAGTGCCGAGACTGGTTTGGGTGAGCAGTTCTTC. As protein: CASSAETGLGEQFF.

This clonotype was counted ten times or more. The rearrangement uses TRBV20-1 and TRBJ1-2, with 8 positions matching TRBD1. The CDR3 consists of 14 residues. Germline V CDR1 and CDR2: DFQATT, SNEGSKA (reference sequence). Germline trimming cut 1 base from V and 3 bases from J; bases unmatched to any gene: 4. CDR3 DNA: TGCAGTGCTAGAGGCAGGGGGCGCGACTATGGCTACACCTTC. Translated, it gives CSARGRGRDYGYTF.

The V gene is TRBV7-9, the J gene TRBJ2-3, with no clear D. There are 16 residues in the CDR3. Trimming stripped 4 bases from V and 8 bases from J, with 22 bases between. In germline, CDR1 is SEHNR, CDR2 FQNEAQ (reference sequence). As DNA, the CDR3 is TGTGCCAGCAGCTCCCCTATCGCAGGTCCTGCGGTTACGCAGTATTTT. This translates into CASSSPIAGPAVTQYF.

This clonotype was detected ten times or more. The genes are TRBV7-9 and TRBJ2-5; TRBD1 matches at 7 bases. The V gene's germline CDR1 is SEHNR and CDR2 FQNEAQ (reference sequence). This CDR3 region has 15 residues. V shed 5 bases, J shed 5 bases, and the junction held 11 bases outside the gene matches. The CDR3 DNA reads as TGTGCCAGCAGCCCAGTTACAGGGGTTGGTGAGACCCAGTACTTC. Translated, it gives CASSPVTGVGETQYF.

The J gene is TRBJ1-5, the V gene TRBV12-3 or TRBV12-4, with no clear D. Trimming shortened V by 5 bases and J by 3 bases, and 8 bases separated the two germline ends. CDR3 length equals 13 residues. CDR3 nucleotides: TGTGCCAGCAGTGCCCAATTCAATCAGCCCCAGCATTTT. This encodes CASSAQFNQPQHF.

The chain joins TRBV4-1 to TRBJ2-2, with D possibly called TRBD1 or TRBD2 (5 bases each). Germline assignment: CDR1 MGHRA and CDR2 YSYEKL. This CDR3 has 15 residues. The V end lost 4 bases, the J end lost 2 bases, and 11 bases lay between the germline ends. This CDR3 is CASSREGRNTGELFF. The DNA for the CDR3 is TGCGCCAGCAGCCGCGAGGGGAGAAACACCGGGGAGCTGTTTTTT.

This clonotype was recorded at least ten times. The chain links TRBV24-1 to TRBJ2-3; no clear D gene. V was shortened by 5 bases and J by 0 bases, with 5 bases between the two germline ends. The germline V gene has CDR1 KGHDR and CDR2 SFDVKD. The CDR3 spans 13 residues. The DNA of the CDR3 is TGTGCCACCAGTGCCCCTAGCACAGATACGCAGTATTTT. Its protein is CATSAPSTDTQYF.

This rearrangement joins TRBV7-9 to TRBJ2-3, with TRBD2 matching 8 bases. This CDR3 comprises 15 residues. J lost 4 bases, V lost 1 base, and 4 bases had no gene match. Germline-derived CDR1 and CDR2 are SEHNR and FQNEAQ (reference sequence). The CDR3 region has the DNA TGTGCCAGCAGCTTAGAACTAGCGGTCGCAGATACGCAGTATTTT. Its protein product is CASSLELAVADTQYF.

This chain uses TRBV20-1 with TRBJ2-1, with D perhaps matching TRBD2 (6 bases). The CDR3 runs to 15 residues. The germline CDR1 and CDR2 sequences are DFQATT and SNEGSKA (reference sequence). The V gene lost 1 base and the J gene lost 2 bases, with 12 bases spanning the gap. CDR3 coding DNA: TGCAGTGCTAGAGTTGGGACTGGCACCTACAATGAGCAGTTCTTC. This gives the protein CSARVGTGTYNEQFF.

The genes are TRBV6-5 and TRBJ2-2; 7 bases align to TRBD2. The CDR3 spans 15 residues. CDR1 and CDR2 (germline): MNHEY, SVGAGI. Trimming took 8 bases from V and 3 from J; bases not matched to a gene: 9. The CDR3 sequence: CASVPGGWDTGELFF. The CDR3 DNA reads as TGTGCCAGCGTTCCGGGGGGTTGGGACACCGGGGAGCTGTTTTTT.

This clonotype occurred a few times. V and J are TRBV28 and TRBJ2-7; 10 positions agree with TRBD1. Germline V lookup: CDR1 MDHEN, CDR2 SYDVKM. V lost 3 bases, J lost 3 bases, and 14 bases stayed unmatched. This CDR3 comprises 18 residues. The CDR3 is CASSFMVSVGTGDYEQYF. The DNA for the CDR3 is TGTGCCAGCAGTTTCATGGTTTCTGTCGGGACAGGGGACTACGAGCAGTACTTC. Full variable domain (outside the CDR3, taken from reference TRBV28 and TRBJ2-7): DVKVTQSSRYLVKRTGEKVFLECVQDMDHENMFWYRQDPGLGLRLIYFSYDVKMKEKGDIPEGYSVSREKKERFSLILESASTNQTSMYLCASSFMVSVGTGDYEQYFGPGTRLTVT.

This clonotype was observed a few times. This chain joins TRBV6-5 and TRBJ2-6; TRBD1 agrees at 11 bases. Trimming cost V 2 bases and J 2 bases; bases outside gene matches: 5. Per germline, CDR1 MNHEY and CDR2 SVGAGI. The CDR3 spans 18 residues. The CDR3 loop reads CASSYEGTGGTGANVLTF. The CDR3 coding sequence is TGTGCCAGCAGTTACGAGGGGACAGGGGGTACTGGGGCCAACGTCCTGACTTTC.

This clonotype has at least ten counts. J is TRBJ1-5 and V is TRBV21-1. TRBV21-1 is a listed pseudogene. The CDR3 is 15 amino acids. CDR3 residues: CASSKAGGEAQPQHF. In DNA form, the CDR3 reads TGTGCCAGCAGCAAAGCCGGAGGGGAAGCTCAGCCCCAGCATTTT.

The chain carries TRBV4-3 and TRBJ1-3; unclear D gene. The length of the CDR3 is 13 residues. Trimming removed 1 base at V and 4 bases at J, with 5 bases between. The germline V gene encodes CDR1 LGHNA and CDR2 YSLEER. The CDR3 sequence is CASSQVYGNTIYF. The CDR3 DNA reads as TGCGCCAGCAGCCAAGTTTACGGAAACACCATATATTTT.

The table lists this clonotype with a few counts. The chain uses TRBV28 and TRBJ2-5; the D gene is possibly TRBD1 (6 bases). This CDR3 has 17 amino acids. The V end lost 7 bases, the J end lost 2 bases, and 23 bases lay between the germline ends. Germline V gene lookup returns CDR1 MDHEN and CDR2 SYDVKM. The CDR3 DNA sequence: TGTGCCAGCACCTCTCCACCCTTCCAGGGGCCGCAAGAGACCCAGTACTTC. Translated, it gives CASTSPPFQGPQETQYF. Combining the CDR3 with reference TRBV28 and TRBJ2-5 gives the whole variable domain DVKVTQSSRYLVKRTGEKVFLECVQDMDHENMFWYRQDPGLGLRLIYFSYDVKMKEKGDIPEGYSVSREKKERFSLILESASTNQTSMYLCASTSPPFQGPQETQYFGPGTRLLVL.

This clonotype was observed a few times. The chain joins TRBV7-9 to TRBJ2-3; D uncertain. CDR1 is SEHNR, CDR2 FQNEAQ, per germline (reference sequence). V was clipped by 2 bases and J by 5 bases, with 8 bases between them. This CDR3 contains 13 residues. The CDR3 sequence: CASSLFDIDTQYF. The CDR3 coding sequence is TGTGCCAGCAGCTTATTCGATATAGATACGCAGTATTTT.

This chain links TRBV4-1 with TRBJ2-7; the match to TRBD1 covers 10 bases. The germline V gene encodes CDR1 MGHRA and CDR2 YSYEKL. This CDR3 spans 14 amino acids. V shed 5 bases and J 3 bases; nucleotides not matched to a gene: 4. CDR3 DNA: TGCGCCAGCAGCACCCGGACAGGGGGCTACGAGCAGTACTTC. It specifies CASSTRTGGYEQYF.

The rearrangement joins TRBV9 to TRBJ2-7, with 9 bases that match TRBD2. The V gene's germline CDR1 is SGDLS and CDR2 YYNGEE. V lost 4 bases, J lost 0 bases, and 2 bases stayed unmatched. CDR3 length: 14 residues. CDR3 sequence reads: CASSKGLASYEQYF. CDR3 nucleotides: TGTGCCAGCAGCAAGGGACTAGCCTCCTACGAGCAGTACTTC.

This clonotype was picked up many times. The V and J genes are TRBV4-2 and TRBJ2-7; 8 nucleotides match TRBD1. CDR1 and CDR2 (germline): LGHNA, YNFKEQ. V gave up 2 bases and J gave up 3 bases; unmatched junction bases: 6. This CDR3 is built from 15 residues. Here the CDR3 DNA reads TGTGCCAGCAGCCAAACAACAGGGGGATTCTACGAGCAGTACTTC. Translated, it gives CASSQTTGGFYEQYF.

This clonotype has at least ten counts. This chain's CDR3 is CATGYSYNEQFF. The CDR3 coding sequence is TGTGCTACCGGGTATTCCTACAATGAGCAGTTCTTC. This sequence joins TRBV7-9 and TRBJ2-1; D is unresolved. This CDR3 is built from 12 residues. CDR1 and CDR2 (germline): SEHNR, FQNEAQ (reference sequence).

A few counts support this clonotype. The chain links TRBV11-2 to TRBJ2-1; 11 bases align to TRBD1. Germline lookup yields CDR1 SGHAT and CDR2 FQNNGV. After removal of 5 bases from V and 7 bases from J, the junction contained 13 bases not matched to a gene. This CDR3 spans 17 amino acids. CDR3 DNA: TGTGCCAGCAGCCTGACGGACAGGGGGCAGTTATTGAATGAGCAGTTCTTC. This encodes CASSLTDRGQLLNEQFF.

This clonotype was detected only a few times. The CDR3 here is CASSFRQVGNTGELFF. DNA of the CDR3: TGTGCCAGCAGTTTTAGACAGGTCGGGAACACCGGGGAGCTGTTTTTT. The J gene is TRBJ2-2, the V gene TRBV12-3 or TRBV12-4; the D gene is possibly TRBD1 (6 bases). CDR3 length: 16 residues. Trimming pared 3 bases from V and 1 base from J, leaving 12 bases between.